The 9 T cell receptor beta chains given below trace back to one sample, sequenced in a study of graft-versus-host responses after intestinal transplantation. Measured with immunoSEQ multiplex PCR; TCRdb has only the in-frame clones, and not every one. The profile shows about 91,000 clones, around 93% of them singletons. Their antigens remain unidentified. Material: unstimulated CD4+ T cells sorted from spleen or lymph node cells, obtained before transplant. The receptors here all came from a human donor who was the organ donor for an intestinal transplant.

The chain links TRBV6-6 to TRBJ1-1; 9 bases line up with TRBD1. Germline assignment: CDR1 MNHNY and CDR2 SVGAGI (reference sequence). V lost 7 bases to trimming and J lost 4 bases; unmatched junction nucleotides: 7. CDR3 size: 14 residues. The CDR3 DNA sequence: TGTGCCAGCATTACAGGGGGCGGAGGCACTGAAGCTTTCTTT. Translating it yields CASITGGGGTEAFF.

This clone appeared a few times. The chain recombines TRBV5-1 with TRBJ1-1; D is perhaps TRBD1 (5 bases). CDR3 size: 17 residues. Trimming removed 0 bases at V and 3 bases at J, with 18 bases between. From germline, CDR1 is SGHRS and CDR2 YFSETQ. The CDR3: CASSLGRGRAFHTEAFF. DNA for the CDR3: TGCGCCAGCAGCTTGGGTCGGGGGAGGGCATTTCACACTGAAGCTTTCTTT.

The chain employs TRBV11-3 and TRBJ2-5; the match to TRBD2 covers 15 bases. The V segment lost 1 base and the J segment 5 bases; nucleotides outside the gene matches: 8. The germline CDR1 and CDR2 sequences are SGHNT and YENEEA. The CDR3 is made up of 18 amino acids. This chain's CDR3 is CASSLALGLAGGAETQYF. Written as DNA, the CDR3 is TGTGCCAGCAGCTTAGCTCTTGGACTAGCGGGGGGGGCCGAGACCCAGTACTTC.

In its sample, this clone was seen once. V usage is TRBV7-9 and J usage is TRBJ2-5; maybe TRBD1 (6 bases). The CDR3 totals 14 residues. The V gene lost 1 base and the J gene lost 2 bases, with 8 bases spanning the gap. Germline V lookup: CDR1 SEHNR, CDR2 FQNEAQ (reference sequence). CDR3 nucleotide sequence: TGTGCCAGCAGCTTAGTACAGGGACAAGAGACCCAGTACTTC. It yields the protein CASSLVQGQETQYF.

This clone was picked up a small number of times. This sequence joins TRBV10-2 and TRBJ2-7, with 7 bases matching TRBD2. The junction had 8 bases not matched to a gene; V was cut back by 7 bases and J by 2 bases. Germline-derived CDR1 and CDR2 are WSHSY and SAAADI. The CDR3 is 14 amino acids. The CDR3 sequence: CASTSSGPPYEQYF. DNA for the CDR3: TGCGCCAGCACCTCTAGCGGTCCCCCCTACGAGCAGTACTTC.

The chain carries TRBV7-3 and TRBJ2-1; tentatively, D is TRBD2 (5 bases). CDR3 size: 15 residues. From germline, CDR1 is SGHTA and CDR2 FQGTGA. V dropped 2 bases and J dropped 9 bases, with 17 bases sitting between them. The CDR3 DNA follows: TGTGCCAGCAGCTTATCGCCTAGCATTGTGGCTGAGCAGTTCTTC. This translates into CASSLSPSIVAEQFF.

This clone was recorded once. The rearrangement links TRBV14 to TRBJ2-3; possible D gene TRBD1, 6 bases. The CDR3 spans 14 residues. Germline V gene sequence: CDR1 SGHDN, CDR2 FVKESK. V lost 4 bases and J 0 bases, leaving 8 bases between the germline ends. The CDR3 coding sequence is TGTGCCAGCAGCCGAACAGGGAGCACAGATACGCAGTATTTT. It translates to CASSRTGSTDTQYF.

The chain combines TRBV6-1 with TRBJ2-6; D gene uncertain. V lost 1 base and J 0 bases, leaving 13 bases between the germline ends. The germline V gene encodes CDR1 MNHNS and CDR2 SASEGT. CDR3 size: 18 residues. The CDR3, as DNA: TGTGCCAGCAGTGAAGAAGTCATAGCCCCCTCTGGGGCCAACGTCCTGACTTTC. Its translation: CASSEEVIAPSGANVLTF.

J is TRBJ2-2 and V is TRBV2, with TRBD2 identical over 11 bases. Germline V gene data show CDR1 as SNHLY and CDR2 as FYNNEI. There are 18 residues in the CDR3. The trim removed 6 bases at V and 1 base at J, leaving 10 bases unmatched. CDR3 in amino acids: CASRDPFLAGGNTGELFF. CDR3 nucleotides: TGTGCCAGCAGGGACCCTTTCCTAGCGGGAGGGAACACCGGGGAGCTGTTTTTT.